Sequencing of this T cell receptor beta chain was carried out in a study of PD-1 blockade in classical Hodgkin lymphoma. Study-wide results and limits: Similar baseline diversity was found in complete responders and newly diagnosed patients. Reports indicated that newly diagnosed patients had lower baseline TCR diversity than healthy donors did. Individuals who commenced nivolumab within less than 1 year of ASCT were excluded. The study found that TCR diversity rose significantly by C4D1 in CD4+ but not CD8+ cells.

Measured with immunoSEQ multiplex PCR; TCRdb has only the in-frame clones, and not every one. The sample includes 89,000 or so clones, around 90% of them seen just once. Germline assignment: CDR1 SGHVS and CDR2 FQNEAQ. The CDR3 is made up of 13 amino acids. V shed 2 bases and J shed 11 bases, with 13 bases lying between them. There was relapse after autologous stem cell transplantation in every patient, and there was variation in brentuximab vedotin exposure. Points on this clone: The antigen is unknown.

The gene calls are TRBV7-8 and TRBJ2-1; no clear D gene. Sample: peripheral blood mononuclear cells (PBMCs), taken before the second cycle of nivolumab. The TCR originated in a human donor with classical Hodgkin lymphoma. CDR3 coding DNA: TGTGCCAGCAGCTTAAGTAATGGGTCCCAGCAGTTCTTC. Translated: CASSLSNGSQQFF. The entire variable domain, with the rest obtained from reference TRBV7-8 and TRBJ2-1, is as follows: GAGVSQSPRYKVAKRGQDVALRCDPISGHVSLFWYQQALGQGPEFLTYFQNEAQLDKSGLPSDRFFAERPEGSVSTLKIQRTQQEDSAVYLCASSLSNGSQQFFGPGTRLTVL.